This T cell receptor (beta chain) was captured in a study of OX40 agonist ivuxolimab in advanced cancers. Study-wide points: At doses 0.1 to 3.0 mg/kg, CD4+ and CD8+ clones expanded.

With autoimmune disease history or systemic immunosuppression, patients were excluded. Concerning this clone itself: Its antigen is unknown.

Assay used: immunoSEQ multiplex PCR; TCRdb lists only in-frame clones, some missing. This sample has under 70,000 clones, with more than 75% found just once. Sample: CD4+ or CD8+ T cells sorted from blood, taken in a trial of the OX40 agonist ivuxolimab. This receptor was identified in an adult with an advanced solid tumor such as melanoma, head and neck, liver or kidney cancer.

In nucleotides, the CDR3 is TGTGCCAGCAGCTTGGAACAGGTATACAATGAGCAGTTCTTC. Translation: CASSLEQVYNEQFF. The V gene is TRBV5-6, the J gene TRBJ2-1; possibly TRBD1 for D (5 bases). The CDR3 spans 14 residues. CDR1 and CDR2 from the germline V gene are SGHDT and YYEEEE. V gave up 0 bases and J gave up 4 bases, with 8 bases separating them. Drawing the rest from reference TRBV5-6 and TRBJ2-1, the complete variable domain is DAGVTQSPTHLIKTRGQQVTLRCSPKSGHDTVSWYQQALGQGPQFIFQYYEEEERQRGNFPDRFSGHQFPNYSSELNVNALLLGDSALYLCASSLEQVYNEQFFGPGTRLTVL.